The clone carrying this T cell receptor beta chain has at least ten counts. Its antigen is undetermined. Germline lookup yields CDR1 MDHEN and CDR2 SYDVKM. Losses at the gene ends were 8 bases for V and 6 bases for J; bases not matched to a gene: 9. The CDR3 loop spans 13 amino acids. The data were taken from a study of regulatory T cells in long-lasting Graves disease. Time point: newly diagnosed GD, antithyroid drugs for less than 3 months. The authors made the TCR library using RNA they extracted from PBMCs. Study-level results: Those with persistent Graves' had less TCR diversity than newly diagnosed patients.

For TCR beta, libraries came from iRepertoire HTBI primers and Arm-PCR of CDR3 regions. A single record per CDR3 protein comes from TCRdb applying MiXCR to the multiplex PCR reads. The data hold roughly 610,000 distinct CDR3 sequences, with 15% to 20% observed a single time. Another study also made use of these data, one on T cells in Graves' hyperthyroidism and ophthalmopathy. That paper states: Patients counted as stable if ophthalmopathy did not develop within 18 months. During a first-round RT-PCR of the TCR CDR3, the HTBI primer set was used.

The V call is TRBV28, the J call TRBJ2-5; TRBD2 agrees at 7 bases. The receptor was derived from a woman aged 25-40 years with Graves disease. Here the sequenced sample was peripheral blood mononuclear cells (PBMCs), taken at new diagnosis, from a patient treated with antithyroid drugs. The CDR3 DNA reads TGTGCCAGCCGTGACGGGGAGGGGCAGACCCAGTACTTC. Amino acids: CASRDGEGQTQYF.